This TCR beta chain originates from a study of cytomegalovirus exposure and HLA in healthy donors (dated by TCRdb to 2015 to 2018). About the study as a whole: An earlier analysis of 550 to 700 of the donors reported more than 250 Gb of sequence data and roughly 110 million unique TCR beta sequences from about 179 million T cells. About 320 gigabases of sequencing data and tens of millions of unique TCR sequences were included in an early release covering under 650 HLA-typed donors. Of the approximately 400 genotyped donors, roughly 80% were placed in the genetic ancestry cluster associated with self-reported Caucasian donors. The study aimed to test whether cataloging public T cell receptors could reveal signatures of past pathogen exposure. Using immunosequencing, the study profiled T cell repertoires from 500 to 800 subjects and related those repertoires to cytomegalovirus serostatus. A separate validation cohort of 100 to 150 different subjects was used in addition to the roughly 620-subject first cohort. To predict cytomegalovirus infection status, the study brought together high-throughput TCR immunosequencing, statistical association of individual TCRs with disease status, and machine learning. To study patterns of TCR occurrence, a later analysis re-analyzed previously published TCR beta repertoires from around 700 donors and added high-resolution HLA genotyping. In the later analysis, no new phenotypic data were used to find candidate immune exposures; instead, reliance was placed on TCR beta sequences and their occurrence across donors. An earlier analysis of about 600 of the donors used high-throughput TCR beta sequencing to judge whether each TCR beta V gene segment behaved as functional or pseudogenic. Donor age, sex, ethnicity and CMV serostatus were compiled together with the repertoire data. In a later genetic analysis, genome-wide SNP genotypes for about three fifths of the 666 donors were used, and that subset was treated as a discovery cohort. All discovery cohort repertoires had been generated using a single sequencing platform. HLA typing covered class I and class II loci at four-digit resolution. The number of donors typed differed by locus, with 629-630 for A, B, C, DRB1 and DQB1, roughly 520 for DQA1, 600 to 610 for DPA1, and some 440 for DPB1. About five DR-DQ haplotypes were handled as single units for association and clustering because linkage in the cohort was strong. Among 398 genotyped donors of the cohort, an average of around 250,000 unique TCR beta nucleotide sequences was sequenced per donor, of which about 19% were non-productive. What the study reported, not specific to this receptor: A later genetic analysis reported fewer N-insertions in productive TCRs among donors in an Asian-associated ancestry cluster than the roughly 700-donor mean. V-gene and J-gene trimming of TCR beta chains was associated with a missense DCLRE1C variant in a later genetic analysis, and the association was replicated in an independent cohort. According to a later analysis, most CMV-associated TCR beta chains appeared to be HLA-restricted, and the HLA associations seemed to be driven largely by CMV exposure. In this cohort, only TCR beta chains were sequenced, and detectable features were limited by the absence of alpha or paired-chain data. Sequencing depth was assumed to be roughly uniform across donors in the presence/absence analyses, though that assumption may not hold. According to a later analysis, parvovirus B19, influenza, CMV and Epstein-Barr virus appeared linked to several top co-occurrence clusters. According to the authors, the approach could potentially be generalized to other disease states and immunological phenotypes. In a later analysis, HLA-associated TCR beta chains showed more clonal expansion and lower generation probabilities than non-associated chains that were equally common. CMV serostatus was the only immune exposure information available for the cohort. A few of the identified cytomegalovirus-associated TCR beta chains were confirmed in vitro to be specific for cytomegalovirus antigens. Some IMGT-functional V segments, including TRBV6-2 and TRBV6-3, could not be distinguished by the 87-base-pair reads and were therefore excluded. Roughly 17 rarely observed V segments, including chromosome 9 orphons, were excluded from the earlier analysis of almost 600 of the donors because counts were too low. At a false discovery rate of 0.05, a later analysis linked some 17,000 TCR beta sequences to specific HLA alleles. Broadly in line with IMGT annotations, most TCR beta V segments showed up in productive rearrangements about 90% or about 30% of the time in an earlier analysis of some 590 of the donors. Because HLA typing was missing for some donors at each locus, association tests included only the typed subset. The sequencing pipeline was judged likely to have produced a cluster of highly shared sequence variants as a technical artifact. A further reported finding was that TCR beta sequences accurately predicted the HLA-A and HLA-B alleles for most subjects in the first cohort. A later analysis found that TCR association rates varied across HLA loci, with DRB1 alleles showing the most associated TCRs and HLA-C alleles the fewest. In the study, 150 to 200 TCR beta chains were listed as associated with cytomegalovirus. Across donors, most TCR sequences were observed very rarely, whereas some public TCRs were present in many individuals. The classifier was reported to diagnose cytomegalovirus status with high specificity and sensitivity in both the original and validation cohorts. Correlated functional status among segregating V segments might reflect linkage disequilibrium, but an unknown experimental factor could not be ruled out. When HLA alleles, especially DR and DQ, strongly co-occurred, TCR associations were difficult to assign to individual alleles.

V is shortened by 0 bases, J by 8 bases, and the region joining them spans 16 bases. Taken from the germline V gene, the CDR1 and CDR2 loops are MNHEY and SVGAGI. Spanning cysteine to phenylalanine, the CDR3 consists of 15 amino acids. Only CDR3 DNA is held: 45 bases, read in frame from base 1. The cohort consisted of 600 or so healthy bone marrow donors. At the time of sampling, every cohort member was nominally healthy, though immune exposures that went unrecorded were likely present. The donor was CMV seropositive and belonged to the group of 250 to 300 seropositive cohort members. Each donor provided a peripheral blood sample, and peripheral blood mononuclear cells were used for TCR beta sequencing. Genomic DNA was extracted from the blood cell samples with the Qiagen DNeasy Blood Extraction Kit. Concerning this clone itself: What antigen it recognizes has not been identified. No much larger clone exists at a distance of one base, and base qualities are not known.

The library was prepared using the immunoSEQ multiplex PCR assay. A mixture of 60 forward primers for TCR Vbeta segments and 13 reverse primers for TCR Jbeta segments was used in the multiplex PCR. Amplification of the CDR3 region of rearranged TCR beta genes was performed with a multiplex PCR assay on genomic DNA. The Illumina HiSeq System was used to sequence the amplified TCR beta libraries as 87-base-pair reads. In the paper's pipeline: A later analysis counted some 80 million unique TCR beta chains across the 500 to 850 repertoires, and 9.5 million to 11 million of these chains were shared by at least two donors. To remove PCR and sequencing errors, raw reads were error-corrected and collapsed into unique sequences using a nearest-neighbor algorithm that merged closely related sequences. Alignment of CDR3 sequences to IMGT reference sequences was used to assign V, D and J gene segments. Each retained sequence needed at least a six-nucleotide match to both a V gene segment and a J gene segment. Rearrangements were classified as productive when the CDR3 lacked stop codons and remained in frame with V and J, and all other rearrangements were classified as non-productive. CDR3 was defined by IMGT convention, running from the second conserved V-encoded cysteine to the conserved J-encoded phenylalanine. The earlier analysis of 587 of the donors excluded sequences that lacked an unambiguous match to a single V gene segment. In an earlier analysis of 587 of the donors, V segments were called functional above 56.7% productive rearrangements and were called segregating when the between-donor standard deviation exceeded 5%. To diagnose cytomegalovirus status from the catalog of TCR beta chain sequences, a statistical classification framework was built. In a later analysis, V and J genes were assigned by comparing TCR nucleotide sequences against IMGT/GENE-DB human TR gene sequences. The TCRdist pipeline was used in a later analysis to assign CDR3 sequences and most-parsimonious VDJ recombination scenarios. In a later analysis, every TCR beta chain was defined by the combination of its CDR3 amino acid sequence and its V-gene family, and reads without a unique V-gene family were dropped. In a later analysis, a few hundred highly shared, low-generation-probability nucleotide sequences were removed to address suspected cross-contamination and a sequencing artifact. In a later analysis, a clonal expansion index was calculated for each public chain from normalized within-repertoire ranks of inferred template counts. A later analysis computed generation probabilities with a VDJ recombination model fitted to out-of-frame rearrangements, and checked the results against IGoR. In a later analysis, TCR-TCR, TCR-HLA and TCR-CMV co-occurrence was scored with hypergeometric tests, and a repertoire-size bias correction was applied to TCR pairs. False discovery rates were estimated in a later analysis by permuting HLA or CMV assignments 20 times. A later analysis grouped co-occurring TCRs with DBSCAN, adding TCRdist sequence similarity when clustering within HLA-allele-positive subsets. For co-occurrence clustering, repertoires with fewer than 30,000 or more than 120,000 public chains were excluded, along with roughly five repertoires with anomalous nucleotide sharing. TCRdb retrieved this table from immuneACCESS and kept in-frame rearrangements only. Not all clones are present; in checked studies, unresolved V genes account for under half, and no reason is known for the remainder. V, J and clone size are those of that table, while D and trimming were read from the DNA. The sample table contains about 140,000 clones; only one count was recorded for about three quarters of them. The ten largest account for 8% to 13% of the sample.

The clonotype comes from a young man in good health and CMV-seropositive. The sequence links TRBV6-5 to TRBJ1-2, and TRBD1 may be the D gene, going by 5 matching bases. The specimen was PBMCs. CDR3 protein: CASSYSWGGAEGYTF. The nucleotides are TGTGCCAGCAGTTACTCCTGGGGAGGGGCTGAAGGCTACACCTTC.